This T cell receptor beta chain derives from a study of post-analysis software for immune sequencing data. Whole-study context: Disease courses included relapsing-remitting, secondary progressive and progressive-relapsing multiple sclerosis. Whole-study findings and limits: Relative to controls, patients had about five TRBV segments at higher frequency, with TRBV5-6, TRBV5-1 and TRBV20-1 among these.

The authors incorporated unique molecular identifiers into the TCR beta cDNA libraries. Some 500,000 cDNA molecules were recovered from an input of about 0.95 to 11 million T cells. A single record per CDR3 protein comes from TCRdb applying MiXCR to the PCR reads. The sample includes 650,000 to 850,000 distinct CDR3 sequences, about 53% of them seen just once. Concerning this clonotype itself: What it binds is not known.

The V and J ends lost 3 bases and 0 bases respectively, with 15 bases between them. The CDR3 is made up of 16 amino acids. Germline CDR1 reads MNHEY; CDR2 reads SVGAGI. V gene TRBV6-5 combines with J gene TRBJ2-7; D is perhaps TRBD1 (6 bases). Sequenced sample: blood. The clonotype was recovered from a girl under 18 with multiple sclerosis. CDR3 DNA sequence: TGTGCCAGCAGTTATGATGGGGGCGCCAACTCCTACGAGCAGTACTTC. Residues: CASSYDGGANSYEQYF.